This passage covers 27 T cell receptor beta chains from one sample sequenced in a study of shared clonotypes between healthy human individuals. Using immunoSEQ multiplex PCR, the repertoire was profiled, and TCRdb retains in-frame clones only, with some absent. The data hold about 2 million clones, with approximately 94% observed a single time. Naive CD8 cells lacked CD45RO and underwent positive selection for CCR7, leaving out terminally differentiated effector memory CD45RA+ cells. Sequenced sample: naive CD8+ T cells sorted from blood. All receptors derive from a man between 18 and 35 years old in good health.

The rearrangement links TRBV2 to TRBJ2-7; 8 bases fit TRBD2. V trimming: 5 bases; J trimming: 0 bases; junction bases outside the gene matches: 6. The CDR3 has 15 residues. From germline, CDR1 is SNHLY and CDR2 FYNNEI. The CDR3 nucleotides are TGTGCCAGCAGTAACCCCGGGACTAGCTCCTACGAGCAGTACTTC. This gives the protein CASSNPGTSSYEQYF.

The J gene is TRBJ2-7, the V gene TRBV7-9; TRBD1 matches 7 bases. The V and J ends lost 4 bases and 1 base, in that order; junction bases with no gene match: 4. Germline V gene data show CDR1 as SEHNR and CDR2 as FQNEAQ (reference sequence). This CDR3 is built from 14 residues. The CDR3 reads CASSSRTGSYEQYF. CDR3 DNA sequence: TGTGCCAGCAGCTCACGGACAGGATCCTACGAGCAGTACTTC. Looking up the rest from reference TRBV7-9 and TRBJ2-7 gives the full variable domain: DTGVSQNPRHKITKRGQNVTFRCDPISEHNRLYWYRQTLGQGPEFLTYFQNEAQLEKSRLLSDRFSAERPKGSFSTLEIQRTEQGDSAMYLCASSSRTGSYEQYFGPGTRLTVT.

The V gene is TRBV6-1, the J gene TRBJ2-5; TRBD1 matches at 8 bases. V gave up 10 bases and J gave up 5 bases; unmatched junction bases: 12. The germline V gene encodes CDR1 MNHNS and CDR2 SASEGT. This CDR3 contains 14 residues. The CDR3 DNA is TGTGCCACCTACACTGGACAGGGTGGCGAGACCCAGTACTTC. Protein: CATYTGQGGETQYF.

Concerning this clone: Other DNA sequences from this sample encode an identical CDR3 as well. The V gene is TRBV7-2, the J gene TRBJ2-7; no firm D call. CDR1 and CDR2 from the germline V gene are SGHTA and FQGNSA. The CDR3 has 13 residues. V shed 5 bases and J shed 3 bases, with 11 bases lying between them. Written as DNA, the CDR3 is TGTGCCAGCAGCCTCGGTGGCGGCTACGAGCAGTACTTC. Residues: CASSLGGGYEQYF. The complete variable domain, with remaining parts taken from reference TRBV7-2 and TRBJ2-7, reads GAGVSQSPSNKVTEKGKDVELRCDPISGHTALYWYRQSLGQGLEFLIYFQGNSAPDKSGLPSDRFSAERTGGSVSTLTIQRTQQEDSAVYLCASSLGGGYEQYFGPGTRLTVT.

The chain recombines TRBV4-1 with TRBJ2-7; 9 bases are shared with TRBD2. The CDR3 runs 15 residues. V shed 2 bases, J shed 5 bases, and the junction held 7 bases outside the gene matches. Germline CDR1 reads MGHRA; CDR2 reads YSYEKL. Written as DNA, the CDR3 is TGCGCCAGCAGCCAAATAGCGGGAGTTGTGGACGAGCAGTACTTC. It yields the protein CASSQIAGVVDEQYF.

With respect to this clone: The same CDR3 can be traced to other DNA sequences in this sample. DNA for the CDR3: TGCAGCGTTGAAGATGGGACAGGGTCATACGAGCAGTACTTC. It codes for CSVEDGTGSYEQYF. J is TRBJ2-7 and V is TRBV29-1; 9 nucleotides align to TRBD1. V lost 0 bases, J lost 4 bases, and 4 bases stayed unmatched. Germline CDR1 SQVTM, CDR2 ANQGSEA. The CDR3 consists of 14 residues.

In regard to this clone: This sample also contains other DNA sequences that code for the same CDR3. This chain joins TRBV7-9 and TRBJ1-6; 10 nucleotides match TRBD1. The CDR3 runs to 14 residues. Germline-derived CDR1 and CDR2 are SEHNR and FQNEAQ (reference sequence). J was trimmed by 7 bases and V by 3 bases; bases with no gene match: 0. The CDR3 coding sequence is TGTGCCAGCAGCTTGGACAGGGGGAATTCACCCCTCCACTTT. Its protein product is CASSLDRGNSPLHF.

The chain uses TRBV27 and TRBJ2-1; no clear D gene. Germline CDR1 MNHEY, CDR2 SMNVEV (reference sequence). V shed 8 bases and J shed 5 bases, with 13 bases lying between them. The CDR3 runs 13 residues. The CDR3 DNA reads TGTGCCAGCTCGGCAGGCAGCGACAATGAGCAGTTCTTC. Its translation is CASSAGSDNEQFF.

As concerns this clone: This sample also contains other DNA sequences that code for the same CDR3. This chain joins TRBV7-9 and TRBJ2-5, with 7 bases fitting TRBD1. The CDR3 consists of 14 residues. With 5 bases clipped from V and 1 base from J, the junction kept 4 bases outside the gene matches. Germline lookup yields CDR1 SEHNR and CDR2 FQNEAQ (reference sequence). CDR3 sequence reads: CASSPWDSQETQYF. For the CDR3, the DNA is TGTGCCAGCAGCCCCTGGGACAGCCAAGAGACCCAGTACTTC.

This chain connects TRBV4-2 to TRBJ2-2; 11 bases align to TRBD2. CDR1 and CDR2 (germline): LGHNA, YNFKEQ. CDR3 length equals 17 residues. V gave up 4 bases and J gave up 5 bases; unmatched junction bases: 9. The CDR3 DNA reads TGTGCCAGCAGCCTTAGCGGGGGGGCTGGGTCGACCGGGGAGCTGTTTTTT. Protein product: CASSLSGGAGSTGELFF.

The rearrangement joins TRBV7-9 to TRBJ2-7; perhaps TRBD1 as D (5 bases). The CDR3 length is 17 residues. From germline, CDR1 is SEHNR and CDR2 FQNEAQ (reference sequence). Trimming stripped 1 base from V and 3 bases from J, with 19 bases between. DNA of the CDR3: TGTGCCAGCAGCTTAGAGGCCCAGGGTATTAGAAACTACGAGCAGTACTTC. Its translation is CASSLEAQGIRNYEQYF.

The count of this clone is one. V and J are TRBV19 and TRBJ1-1, with TRBD1 matching over 7 bases. The V and J ends lost 3 bases and 6 bases, in that order; junction bases with no gene match: 13. Germline loops: CDR1 LNHDA, CDR2 SQIVND (reference sequence). The CDR3 contains 16 residues. The chain's CDR3 is CASSIRQEGAIAEAFF. Here the CDR3 DNA reads TGTGCCAGTAGTATCAGACAGGAGGGGGCTATAGCTGAAGCTTTCTTT.

The CDR3 coding sequence is TGTGCCAGCAACCCCGGGACAGCTAGCACAGATACGCAGTATTTT. This sequence encodes CASNPGTASTDTQYF. V is TRBV6-5 and J is TRBJ2-3; 7 positions match TRBD1. From germline, CDR1 is MNHEY and CDR2 SVGAGI. J lost 0 bases, V lost 7 bases, and 7 bases had no gene match. The CDR3 is 15 amino acids.

This clone showed up just a few times. Other DNA sequences from this sample encode an identical CDR3 as well. The chain uses TRBV5-1 and TRBJ2-7; 7 bases fit TRBD1. CDR1 is SGHRS and CDR2 is YFSETQ in the germline V gene. This CDR3 has 13 amino acids. The junction had 0 bases not matched to a gene; V was cut back by 0 bases and J by 3 bases. The DNA for the CDR3 is TGCGCCAGCAGCTTGGGGACAGGCTACGAGCAGTACTTC. This codes for CASSLGTGYEQYF.

Details on this clone: An end of the junction does not agree with germline; a read error may underlie this. The chain uses TRBV5-5 and TRBJ2-7; D tentatively fits TRBD1 or TRBD2 (5 bases each). This CDR3 comprises 15 residues. Germline V gives CDR1 SGHKS, CDR2 YYEKEE (reference sequence). CDR3 DNA: TGCGCCAGCAGCCAAGATCAGGGAGTCTCCTACGAGCAGTACTTC. Translating it yields CASSQDQGVSYEQYF.

V usage is TRBV27 and J usage is TRBJ2-7; 15 bases map to TRBD2. V was pared by 4 bases and J by 2 bases, with 0 bases of the junction left unmatched. The germline V gene has CDR1 MNHEY and CDR2 SMNVEV (reference sequence). There are 15 residues in the CDR3. CDR3 protein: CASSWTSGGAYEQYF. CDR3 nucleotides: TGTGCCAGCAGTTGGACTAGCGGGGGGGCCTACGAGCAGTACTTC.

The genes are TRBV5-4 and TRBJ1-2; D is perhaps TRBD1 (5 bases). Trimming left V 4 bases short and J 9 bases short, with 19 bases between. The CDR3 covers 14 residues. CDR1 is SGHNT, CDR2 YYREEE, per germline (reference sequence). Here the CDR3 reads CASSTGTEPLSYTF. The CDR3 region has the DNA TGTGCCAGCAGCACGGGGACCGAACCCTTGAGCTACACCTTC. Looking up the rest from reference TRBV5-4 and TRBJ1-2 gives the full variable domain: ETGVTQSPTHLIKTRGQQVTLRCSSQSGHNTVSWYQQALGQGPQFIFQYYREEENGRGNFPPRFSGLQFPNYSSELNVNALELDDSALYLCASSTGTEPLSYTFGSGTRLTVV.

This chain joins TRBV7-2 and TRBJ2-7; 10 bases fit TRBD1. The CDR3 spans 14 residues. V was pared by 5 bases and J by 4 bases, with 5 bases of the junction left unmatched. Germline CDR1 SGHTA, CDR2 FQGNSA. The CDR3 is CASSPRDRGYEQYF. For the CDR3, the DNA is TGTGCCAGCAGCCCTCGGGACAGGGGTTACGAGCAGTACTTC.

Of note for this clone: Within the sample, other DNA sequences also encode this same CDR3. The rearrangement links TRBV6-5 to TRBJ1-1; no definite D call. Between the trimmed V and J ends, which lost 2 bases and 0 bases, there was a span of 7 bases. The germline CDR1 and CDR2 sequences are MNHEY and SVGAGI. The CDR3 extends over 14 amino acids. The CDR3 coding sequence is TGTGCCAGCAGTTACAGTAGTATGAACACTGAAGCTTTCTTT. Protein product: CASSYSSMNTEAFF.

V and J are TRBV9 and TRBJ2-7; no firm D call. Germline V gene sequence: CDR1 SGDLS, CDR2 YYNGEE. V dropped 0 bases and J dropped 5 bases, with 15 bases sitting between them. The length of the CDR3 is 15 residues. The chain's CDR3 is CASSVGPSRLDEQYF. CDR3 nucleotides: TGTGCCAGCAGCGTAGGCCCGTCCCGGCTCGACGAGCAGTACTTC. The full variable domain, with the rest looked up from reference TRBV9 and TRBJ2-7, is DSGVTQTPKHLITATGQRVTLRCSPRSGDLSVYWYQQSLDQGLQFLIQYYNGEERAKGNILERFSAQQFPDLHSELNLSSLELGDSALYFCASSVGPSRLDEQYFGPGTRLTVT.

The chain couples TRBV2 to TRBJ2-7, with TRBD1 matching over 8 bases. This CDR3 is built from 20 residues. With V trimmed by 5 bases and J by 0 bases, 21 bases remained unmatched. Per germline, CDR1 SNHLY and CDR2 FYNNEI. Here the CDR3 DNA reads TGTGCCAGCAGTCCAACATTTTATACCCGGGACAGGACGAGCTCCTACGAGCAGTACTTC. Protein: CASSPTFYTRDRTSSYEQYF.

The chain employs TRBV27 and TRBJ2-1; D is uncertain. This CDR3 region has 12 residues. V lost 2 bases and J 14 bases, leaving 13 bases between the germline ends. CDR1 and CDR2 (germline): MNHEY, SMNVEV (reference sequence). CDR3 residues: CASSLRMDQKFF. The CDR3, as DNA: TGTGCCAGCAGTTTAAGAATGGACCAAAAGTTCTTC.

The chain has TRBV6-1 and TRBJ1-6; D remains ambiguous. Germline V CDR1 and CDR2: MNHNS, SASEGT. The CDR3 is 17 residues long. V was shortened by 3 bases and J by 0 bases, with 12 bases between the two germline ends. The CDR3, as DNA: TGTGCCAGCAGTGAGGAAGATCCCCGCTCCTATAATTCACCCCTCCACTTT. The encoded protein is CASSEEDPRSYNSPLHF.

This clone was counted only a few times. The chain carries TRBV4-1 and TRBJ1-2; D might be TRBD1 (5 bases). The CDR3 loop spans 14 amino acids. Between the trimmed V and J ends, which lost 4 bases and 6 bases, there was a span of 15 bases. Germline CDR1 reads MGHRA; CDR2 reads YSYEKL. CDR3 sequence reads: CASSPRGATDGYTF. The CDR3 nucleotides read TGCGCCAGCAGCCCCCGAGGCGCGACAGATGGCTACACCTTC.

CDR3 DNA sequence: TGTGCCAGCAACCCTGGGGGGCACAATCAGCCCCAGCATTTT. Amino acids: CASNPGGHNQPQHF. The J gene is TRBJ1-5, the V gene TRBV27; D possibly corresponds to TRBD1 (6 bases). Germline CDR1 reads MNHEY; CDR2 reads SMNVEV (reference sequence). The CDR3 contains 14 residues. The V gene lost 7 bases and the J gene lost 3 bases, with 13 bases spanning the gap.

The rearrangement joins TRBV7-2 to TRBJ2-1, with 7 positions matching TRBD2. This CDR3 contains 17 residues. Germline V CDR1 and CDR2: SGHTA, FQGNSA. Unmatched junction bases numbered 9, after V lost 4 bases and J lost 0 bases. Here the CDR3 reads CASSSKLALSSYNEQFF. As DNA, the CDR3 is TGTGCCAGCAGCTCAAAACTAGCGCTGAGCTCCTACAATGAGCAGTTCTTC.

The V gene is TRBV14, the J gene TRBJ2-7, with 10 bases matching TRBD2. The CDR3 length is 15 residues. Looked up from germline, CDR1 is SGHDN and CDR2 is FVKESK. With V trimmed by 5 bases and J by 2 bases, 6 bases remained unmatched. CDR3 sequence: CASSFTSGAPYEQYF. CDR3 coding DNA: TGTGCCAGCAGCTTCACTAGCGGGGCTCCCTACGAGCAGTACTTC.